This T cell receptor (beta chain) was sequenced during a study of cytomegalovirus exposure and HLA in healthy donors. On the study more broadly: Early released data comprised tens of millions of unique TCRs from HLA-typed donors.

The PCR employed 60 Vbeta primers together with 13 Jbeta primers. Generated by immunoSEQ multiplex PCR, the TCRdb table keeps only in-frame clones and is missing some. The table has some 150,000 clones, more than 80% seen once; the top ten hold around 6.7%. This CDR3 is built from 14 residues. Looked up from germline, CDR1 is SGDLS and CDR2 is YYNGEE. Trimming left V 4 bases short and J 8 bases short, with 16 bases between. Points from the study as a whole: Reportedly, TCR beta sequences accurately predicted HLA-A and HLA-B alleles in most subjects.

Concerning this clone itself: Its cognate antigen is unknown.

This receptor was identified in a woman aged 25 to 45 in good health and CMV-seropositive. What was sequenced was PBMCs. The chain has TRBV9 and TRBJ2-1; a possible D gene is TRBD2 (5 bases). The DNA for the CDR3 is TGTGCCAGCAGCCCTGGAACTAGAAGCGATGAGCAGTTCTTC. This encodes CASSPGTRSDEQFF. The whole variable domain, remainder taken from reference TRBV9 and TRBJ2-1, is DSGVTQTPKHLITATGQRVTLRCSPRSGDLSVYWYQQSLDQGLQFLIQYYNGEERAKGNILERFSAQQFPDLHSELNLSSLELGDSALYFCASSPGTRSDEQFFGPGTRLTVL.